These T cell receptor beta chains were read from a single sample in a study of T cells in narcolepsy. TCRdb's table, derived via immunoSEQ multiplex PCR, lists solely in-frame clones and lacks some. The sample includes tens of thousands of clones, approximately 80% of them seen just once. The sample comprised CD45RA- memory CD4+ T cells from PBMCs. Receptors were obtained from a human donor with narcolepsy. Each CDR3 is given with its conserved first and last residue. D genes are given only for firm matches. Clone size is stated in some rows and not others, as once, few, many or a class when expanded.

D gene: NA
clone size: NA
J gene: TRBJ1-2
V gene: TRBV29-1
CDR3 DNA: TGCAGCGGGGCAGGGTCTTCCTATGGCTACACCTTC
CDR3 protein: CSGAGSSYGYTF

D gene: NA
clone size: NA
J gene: TRBJ1-2
V gene: TRBV10-3
CDR3 DNA: TGTGCCATCAGTGAGGGGCCGGGTGGCTACACCTTC
CDR3 protein: CAISEGPGGYTF

D gene: NA
clone size: NA
J gene: TRBJ1-1
V gene: TRBV18
CDR3 DNA: TGTGCCAGCTCATCCCTGTGGGGGGGCGAGAACACTGAAGCTTTCTTT
CDR3 protein: CASSSLWGGENTEAFF

D gene: TRBD1
clone size: NA
J gene: TRBJ1-2
V gene: TRBV4-3
CDR3 DNA: TGCGCCAGCAGCCCGATGGGACAGGGAGGTGGCTACACCTTC
CDR3 protein: CASSPMGQGGGYTF

D gene: NA
clone size: once
J gene: TRBJ2-1
V gene: TRBV4-2
CDR3 DNA: TGTGCCAGCAGCCAAGAGGGGGGCCGGGCGTACAATGAGCAGTTCTTC
CDR3 protein: CASSQEGGRAYNEQFF

D gene: NA
clone size: NA
J gene: TRBJ2-1
V gene: TRBV2
CDR3 DNA: TGTGCCAGCAGCCGAGGGACCGAGAGCTCCTACAATGAGCAGTTCTTC
CDR3 protein: CASSRGTESSYNEQFF

D gene: NA
clone size: NA
J gene: TRBJ1-5
V gene: TRBV4-2
CDR3 DNA: TGTGCCAGCAGCCAAGAGGGGGGGCAAAATCAGCCCCAGCATTTT
CDR3 protein: CASSQEGGQNQPQHF

D gene: NA
clone size: NA
J gene: TRBJ1-4
V gene: TRBV14
CDR3 DNA: TGTGCCAGCAGCCAAGTACGGTCAACTAATGAAAAACTGTTTTTT
CDR3 protein: CASSQVRSTNEKLFF

D gene: TRBD2
clone size: NA
J gene: TRBJ2-3
V gene: TRBV11-2
CDR3 DNA: TGTGCCAGCAGCTTAGATCCCGGACTAGCGGGGCGAAGCACAGATACGCAGTATTTT
CDR3 protein: CASSLDPGLAGRSTDTQYF

D gene: NA
clone size: once
J gene: TRBJ1-1
V gene: TRBV7-9
CDR3 DNA: TGTGCCAGCAGCTCCGTTGCAGGGAACACTGAAGCTTTCTTT
CDR3 protein: CASSSVAGNTEAFF

D gene: NA
clone size: NA
J gene: TRBJ2-6
V gene: TRBV6-4
CDR3 DNA: TGTGCCAGCAGTGATGGGACCTCTGGGGCCAACGTCCTGACTTTC
CDR3 protein: CASSDGTSGANVLTF

D gene: TRBD2
clone size: NA
J gene: TRBJ2-3
V gene: TRBV5-1
CDR3 DNA: TGCGCCAGCAGCCTAGGGACTAGCAGAGATACGCAGTATTTT
CDR3 protein: CASSLGTSRDTQYF

D gene: NA
clone size: NA
J gene: TRBJ2-4
V gene: TRBV19
CDR3 DNA: TGTGCCAGTAGCCCAACGGGGGCGTGGAACATTCAGTACTTC
CDR3 protein: CASSPTGAWNIQYF

D gene: NA
clone size: once
J gene: TRBJ1-3
V gene: TRBV7-2
CDR3 DNA: TGTGCCAGCAGCTCCAACTCTGGAAACACCATATATTTT
CDR3 protein: CASSSNSGNTIYF

D gene: TRBD1
clone size: NA
J gene: TRBJ1-6
V gene: TRBV5-4
CDR3 DNA: TGTGCCAGCAGCCGAGGGGACAGGGAGAATTCACCCCTCCACTTT
CDR3 protein: CASSRGDRENSPLHF

D gene: NA
clone size: NA
J gene: TRBJ1-3
V gene: TRBV18
CDR3 DNA: TGTGCCAGCTCAGCGACAGACCTCTCTGGAAACACCATATATTTT
CDR3 protein: CASSATDLSGNTIYF

D gene: NA
clone size: NA
J gene: TRBJ1-3
V gene: TRBV7-8
CDR3 DNA: TGTGCCAGCAGCTTAGCGCTTCCAGGGAGCCCCAACGGAAACACCATATATTTT
CDR3 protein: CASSLALPGSPNGNTIYF

D gene: TRBD1
clone size: NA
J gene: TRBJ2-7
V gene: TRBV28
CDR3 DNA: TGTGCCAGCAGGGGGGTTTACAGGGGCTCCTACGAGCAGTACTTC
CDR3 protein: CASRGVYRGSYEQYF

D gene: NA
clone size: NA
J gene: TRBJ1-6
V gene: TRBV18
CDR3 DNA: TGTGCCAGCTCACCACGGGACGGGGATTCACCCCTCCACTTT
CDR3 protein: CASSPRDGDSPLHF

D gene: NA
clone size: few
J gene: TRBJ2-2
V gene: TRBV7-2
CDR3 DNA: TGTGCCAGCAGCTTAGTTGGGGGCACCGGGGAGCTGTTTTTT
CDR3 protein: CASSLVGGTGELFF

D gene: NA
clone size: once
J gene: TRBJ1-1
V gene: TRBV7-3
CDR3 DNA: TGTGCCAGCAGCTTAACCGCAGGGGCTGAAGCTTTCTTT
CDR3 protein: CASSLTAGAEAFF

D gene: TRBD1
clone size: NA
J gene: TRBJ1-2
V gene: TRBV7-2
CDR3 DNA: TGTGCCAGCAGCTTAGACAGGGGGACTGGCTACACCTTC
CDR3 protein: CASSLDRGTGYTF

D gene: TRBD1
clone size: few
J gene: TRBJ2-5
V gene: TRBV19
CDR3 DNA: TGTGCCAGTAGTATAACAGGGGGCCAAGAGACCCAGTACTTC
CDR3 protein: CASSITGGQETQYF

D gene: NA
clone size: NA
J gene: TRBJ1-3
V gene: TRBV9
CDR3 DNA: TGTGCCAGCAGCATCCGGCCTGACCCTGATGGAAACACCATATATTTT
CDR3 protein: CASSIRPDPDGNTIYF

D gene: NA
clone size: once
J gene: TRBJ2-7
V gene: TRBV21-1
CDR3 DNA: TGTGCCAGCAGCAAAGGTGGGACACACTACGAGCAGTACTTC
CDR3 protein: CASSKGGTHYEQYF

D gene: TRBD1
clone size: NA
J gene: TRBJ2-7
V gene: TRBV28
CDR3 DNA: TGTGCCAGCGTTACGGGACAGTCCTACGAGCAGTACTTC
CDR3 protein: CASVTGQSYEQYF

D gene: NA
clone size: NA
J gene: TRBJ1-2
V gene: TRBV29-1
CDR3 DNA: TGCAGCGTTATCGGCCCCAAGGTGGACTACACCTTC
CDR3 protein: CSVIGPKVDYTF

D gene: TRBD1
clone size: NA
J gene: TRBJ1-1
V gene: TRBV7-3
CDR3 DNA: TGTGCCAGCAGCTCCCACCTCAGGGGGAGTGCACAGAACACTGAAGCTTTCTTT
CDR3 protein: CASSSHLRGSAQNTEAFF

D gene: NA
clone size: NA
J gene: TRBJ1-2
V gene: TRBV5-6
CDR3 DNA: TGTGCCAGCAGCTTGGTGGCGGCCGATGGCTACACCTTC
CDR3 protein: CASSLVAADGYTF

D gene: NA
clone size: few
J gene: TRBJ1-6
V gene: TRBV11-2
CDR3 DNA: TGTGCCAGCAGCCAAGGGGGAACCTATAATTCACCCCTCCACTTT
CDR3 protein: CASSQGGTYNSPLHF

D gene: TRBD1
clone size: NA
J gene: TRBJ2-5
V gene: TRBV7-2
CDR3 DNA: TGTGCCAGCAGCTTAGCAGGGGGCTCGGAGACCCAGTACTTC
CDR3 protein: CASSLAGGSETQYF

D gene: NA
clone size: NA
J gene: TRBJ1-1
V gene: TRBV7-2
CDR3 DNA: TGTGCCAGCAGCCCAAGGAGGGGCCTAACGACTGCTGAAGCTTTCTTT
CDR3 protein: CASSPRRGLTTAEAFF

D gene: TRBD1
clone size: NA
J gene: TRBJ1-5
V gene: TRBV7-2
CDR3 DNA: TGTGCCAGCAGCTTGGGACAGTACAATCAGCCCCAGCATTTT
CDR3 protein: CASSLGQYNQPQHF

D gene: TRBD1
clone size: NA
J gene: TRBJ1-2
V gene: TRBV19
CDR3 DNA: TGTGCCAGTGAGGACAGGGGCAACTATGGCTACACCTTC
CDR3 protein: CASEDRGNYGYTF

D gene: NA
clone size: few
J gene: TRBJ1-2
V gene: TRBV7-2
CDR3 DNA: TGTGCCAGCAGCCTACAGGGTTACGTAGGCTACACCTTC
CDR3 protein: CASSLQGYVGYTF

D gene: TRBD2
clone size: NA
J gene: TRBJ2-1
V gene: TRBV5-1
CDR3 DNA: TGCGCCAGCAGCCCCGGGGGGACGACTAGCGGGGCCCACAATGAGCAGTTCTTC
CDR3 protein: CASSPGGTTSGAHNEQFF

D gene: TRBD1
clone size: NA
J gene: TRBJ2-7
V gene: TRBV11-2
CDR3 DNA: TGTGCCAGCAGCTTAGGACAGGGTGAGCAGTACTTC
CDR3 protein: CASSLGQGEQYF

D gene: TRBD1
clone size: NA
J gene: TRBJ1-1
V gene: TRBV7-3
CDR3 DNA: TGTGCCAGCAGCCTCGCCGGGACAGGGGGTGAAGCTTTCTTT
CDR3 protein: CASSLAGTGGEAFF

D gene: TRBD1
clone size: NA
J gene: TRBJ2-6
V gene: TRBV5-1
CDR3 DNA: TGCGCCAGCAGCCTCCGAGTATTGGGACAGGGTGCCTCTGGGGCCAACGTCCTGACTTTC
CDR3 protein: CASSLRVLGQGASGANVLTF

D gene: NA
clone size: NA
J gene: TRBJ1-2
V gene: TRBV29-1
CDR3 DNA: TGCAGCGTTGATTTTCAAGCTAACTATGGCTACACCTTC
CDR3 protein: CSVDFQANYGYTF